The sequence of this T cell receptor (beta chain) was determined in a study of identical twins. CDR1 SEHNR and CDR2 FQNEAQ come from the germline V gene (reference sequence). Trimming cost V 5 bases and J 4 bases, with 17 bases left between them. CDR3 length: 15 residues. Study-level findings and limits: Fewer insertions marked abundant cord blood beta clonotypes; young adult naive trended weakly, memory not at all. Twin-shared out-of-frame alpha sequences were enriched for low generation probability. The conclusions drew on cross-sectional statistical analysis instead of tracking the same donors. The models gave estimates that fell short of the out-of-frame TCR alpha sharing seen in monozygotic twins.

Comments on this clonotype: Its antigen is unidentified.

Each CDR3 protein is one row after TCRdb ran MiXCR on the 5' RACE reads. Of about 700,000 distinct CDR3 sequences listed, over 8.5% were seen once; the top ten hold 0.98%. These data were also filed under a second study, of yellow fever vaccine responses in identical twins.

The chain links TRBV7-9 to TRBJ2-5, with D unclear. The sequence was obtained from a woman between 18 and 29 years old in good health. Source material: PBMCs. The chain's CDR3 is CASSVGQATPETQYF. The CDR3 DNA follows: TGTGCCAGCAGCGTAGGCCAGGCAACCCCAGAGACCCAGTACTTC.